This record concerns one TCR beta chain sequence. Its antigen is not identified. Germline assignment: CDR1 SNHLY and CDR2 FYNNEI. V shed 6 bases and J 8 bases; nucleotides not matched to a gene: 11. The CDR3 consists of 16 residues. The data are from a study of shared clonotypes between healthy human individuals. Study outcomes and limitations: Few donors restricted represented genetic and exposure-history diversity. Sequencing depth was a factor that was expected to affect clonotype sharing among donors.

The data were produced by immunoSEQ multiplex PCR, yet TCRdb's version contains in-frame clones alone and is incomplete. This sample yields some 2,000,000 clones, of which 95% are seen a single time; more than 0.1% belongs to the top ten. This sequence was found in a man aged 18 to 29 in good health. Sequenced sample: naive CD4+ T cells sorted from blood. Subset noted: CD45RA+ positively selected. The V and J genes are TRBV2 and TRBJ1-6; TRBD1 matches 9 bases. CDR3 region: CASRGIGTGTDSPLHF. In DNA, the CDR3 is TGTGCCAGCAGAGGAATCGGGACAGGGACGGATTCACCCCTCCACTTT.